The clone carrying this TCR beta chain has a count of ten or more. Its antigen remains unknown. The entry originates in a study of T-cell memory formation after mild COVID-19. Findings of the study overall: Pre-infection memory already had some responding clones, implying cross-reactive memory joined.

The CDR3 loop spans 14 amino acids. Trimming left V 3 bases short and J 1 base short, with 9 bases between. Germline-derived CDR1 and CDR2 are SGHVS and FNYEAQ. TCRdb passed the 5' RACE reads through MiXCR, listing each CDR3 protein once. Of about 170,000 distinct CDR3 sequences listed, roughly 13% are singletons. The TCR originated in a young man who had mild COVID-19 (a few samples of this study predate the infection). Cell type and time point are not known. The chain carries TRBV7-6 and TRBJ1-1; D is ambiguous. Sequences were obtained from PBMCs or a T cell subset sorted from them (not recorded which). The CDR3 spells CASSLWGWNTEAFF. CDR3 DNA sequence: TGTGCCAGCAGCTTGTGGGGATGGAACACTGAAGCTTTCTTT.